This TCR beta chain is from a study of T cell changes during pregnancy in multiple sclerosis. Germline CDR1 reads SGHTA; CDR2 reads FQGNSA. The CDR3 spans 13 residues. The V end lost 5 bases, the J end lost 6 bases, and 12 bases lay between the germline ends. Some clones are missing from TCRdb's copy, which holds only in-frame ones; the method was immunoSEQ multiplex PCR. Of 60,000 or so clones in the sample, 91% were seen once. The chain employs TRBV7-2 and TRBJ2-3, with no clear D. Here the sequenced sample was CD4+ T cells from peripheral blood mononuclear cells, taken after pregnancy. The sequence was collected from a female donor in good health, enrolled as a control in a pregnancy study. CDR3 amino acids: CASSLTRLDTQYF. DNA of the CDR3: TGTGCCAGCAGCCTGACGAGGTTGGATACGCAGTATTTT.